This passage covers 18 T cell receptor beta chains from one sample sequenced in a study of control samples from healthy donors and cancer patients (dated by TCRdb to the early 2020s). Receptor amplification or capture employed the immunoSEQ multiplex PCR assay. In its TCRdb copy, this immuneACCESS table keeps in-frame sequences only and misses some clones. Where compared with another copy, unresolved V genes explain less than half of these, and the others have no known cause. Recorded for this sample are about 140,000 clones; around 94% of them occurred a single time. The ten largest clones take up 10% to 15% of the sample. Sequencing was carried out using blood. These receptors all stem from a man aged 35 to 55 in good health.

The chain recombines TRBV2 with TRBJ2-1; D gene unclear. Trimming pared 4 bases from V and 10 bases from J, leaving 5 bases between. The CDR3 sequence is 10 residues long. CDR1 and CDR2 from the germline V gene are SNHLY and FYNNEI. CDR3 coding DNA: TGTGCCAGCAGTGGCCGGGAGCAGTTCTTC. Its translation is CASSGREQFF.

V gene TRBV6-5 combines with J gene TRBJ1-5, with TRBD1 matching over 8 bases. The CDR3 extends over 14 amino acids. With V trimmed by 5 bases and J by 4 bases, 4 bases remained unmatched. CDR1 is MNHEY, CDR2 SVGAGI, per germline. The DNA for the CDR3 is TGTGCCAGCAGTAACAGGGGGATAAATCAGCCCCAGCATTTT. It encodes CASSNRGINQPQHF.

The CDR3 region is CASSPPMNTEAFF. The DNA of the CDR3 is TGTGCCAGCAGTCCACCAATGAACACTGAAGCTTTCTTT. The chain carries TRBV28 and TRBJ1-1; D uncertain. CDR3 length equals 13 residues. Trimming removed 5 bases at V and 0 bases at J, with 7 bases between. Per germline, CDR1 MDHEN and CDR2 SYDVKM.

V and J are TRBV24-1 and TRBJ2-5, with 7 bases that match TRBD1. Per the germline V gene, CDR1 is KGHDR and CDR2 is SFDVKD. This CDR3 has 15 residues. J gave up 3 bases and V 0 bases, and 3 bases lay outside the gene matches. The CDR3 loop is CATSDLLDREETQYF. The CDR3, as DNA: TGTGCCACCAGTGATTTGCTAGACAGGGAAGAGACCCAGTACTTC.

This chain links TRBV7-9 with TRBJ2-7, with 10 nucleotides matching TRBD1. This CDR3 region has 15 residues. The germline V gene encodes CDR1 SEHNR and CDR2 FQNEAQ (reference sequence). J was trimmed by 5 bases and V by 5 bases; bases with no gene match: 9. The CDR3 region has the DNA TGTGCCAGCAGCGCCCGGGACAGGGGAATCCACGAGCAGTACTTC. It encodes CASSARDRGIHEQYF.

As DNA, the CDR3 is TGTGCCACCAGTGCCTCGGGACAGGGGTATCAGCCCCAGCATTTT. Translation gives CATSASGQGYQPQHF. The chain joins TRBV24-1 to TRBJ1-5; 10 bases line up with TRBD1. Germline V lookup: CDR1 KGHDR, CDR2 SFDVKD. J was trimmed by 5 bases and V by 5 bases; bases with no gene match: 5. The CDR3 loop spans 15 amino acids.

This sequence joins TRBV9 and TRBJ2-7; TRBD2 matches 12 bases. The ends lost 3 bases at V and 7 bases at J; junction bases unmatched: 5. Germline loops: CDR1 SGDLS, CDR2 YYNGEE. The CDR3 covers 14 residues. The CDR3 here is CASSAEGLAGEQYF. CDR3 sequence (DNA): TGTGCCAGCAGCGCCGAAGGACTAGCGGGGGAGCAGTACTTC.

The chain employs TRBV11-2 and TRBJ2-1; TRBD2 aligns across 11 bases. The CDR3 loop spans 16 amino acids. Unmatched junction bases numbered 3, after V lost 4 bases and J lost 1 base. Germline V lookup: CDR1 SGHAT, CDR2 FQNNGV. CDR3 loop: CASSYTSGSSYNEQFF. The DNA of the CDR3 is TGTGCCAGCAGCTATACTAGCGGGAGTTCCTACAATGAGCAGTTCTTC. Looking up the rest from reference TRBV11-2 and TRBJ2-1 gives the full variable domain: EAGVAQSPRYKIIEKRQSVAFWCNPISGHATLYWYQQILGQGPKLLIQFQNNGVVDDSQLPKDRFSAERLKGVDSTLKIQPAKLEDSAVYLCASSYTSGSSYNEQFFGPGTRLTVL.

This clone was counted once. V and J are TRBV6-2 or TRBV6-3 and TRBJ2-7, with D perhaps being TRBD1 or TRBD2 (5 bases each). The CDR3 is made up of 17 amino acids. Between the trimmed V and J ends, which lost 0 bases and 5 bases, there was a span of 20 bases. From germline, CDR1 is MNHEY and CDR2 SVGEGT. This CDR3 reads CASSYSTGEERGDEQYF. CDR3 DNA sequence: TGTGCCAGCAGTTACTCGACCGGCGAGGAGAGGGGTGACGAGCAGTACTTC.

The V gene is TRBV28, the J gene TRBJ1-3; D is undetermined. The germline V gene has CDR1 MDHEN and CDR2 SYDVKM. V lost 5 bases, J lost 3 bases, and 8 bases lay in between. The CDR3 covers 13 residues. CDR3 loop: CASSPQVGNTIYF. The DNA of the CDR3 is TGTGCCAGCAGTCCGCAGGTTGGAAACACCATATATTTT.

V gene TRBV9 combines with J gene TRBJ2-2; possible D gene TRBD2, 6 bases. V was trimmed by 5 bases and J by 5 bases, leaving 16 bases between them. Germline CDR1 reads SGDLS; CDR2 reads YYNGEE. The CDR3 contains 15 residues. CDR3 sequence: CASSPTSSGTGELFF. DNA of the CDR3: TGTGCCAGCAGTCCTACTAGCTCCGGGACCGGGGAGCTGTTTTTT.

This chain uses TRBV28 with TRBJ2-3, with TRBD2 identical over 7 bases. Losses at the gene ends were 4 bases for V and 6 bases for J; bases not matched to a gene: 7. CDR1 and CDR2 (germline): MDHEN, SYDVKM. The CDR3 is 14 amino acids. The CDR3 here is CASSSGGARDTQYF. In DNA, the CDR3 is TGTGCCAGCAGTTCGGGGGGAGCTCGGGATACGCAGTATTTT. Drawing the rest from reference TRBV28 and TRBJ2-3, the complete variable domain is DVKVTQSSRYLVKRTGEKVFLECVQDMDHENMFWYRQDPGLGLRLIYFSYDVKMKEKGDIPEGYSVSREKKERFSLILESASTNQTSMYLCASSSGGARDTQYFGPGTRLTVL.

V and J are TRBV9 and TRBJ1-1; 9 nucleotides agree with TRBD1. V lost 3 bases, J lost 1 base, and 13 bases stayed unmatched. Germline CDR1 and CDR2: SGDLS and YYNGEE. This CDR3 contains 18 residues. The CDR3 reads CASSAGGQGTGSNTEAFF. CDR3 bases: TGTGCCAGCAGCGCCGGTGGACAGGGGACGGGGTCGAACACTGAAGCTTTCTTT.

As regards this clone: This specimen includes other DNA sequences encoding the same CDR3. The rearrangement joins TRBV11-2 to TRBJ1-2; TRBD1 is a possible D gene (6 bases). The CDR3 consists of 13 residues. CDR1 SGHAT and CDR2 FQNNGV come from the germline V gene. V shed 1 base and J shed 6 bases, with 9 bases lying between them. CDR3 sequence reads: CASSLAAGDGYTF. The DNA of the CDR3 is TGTGCCAGCAGCTTAGCGGCAGGGGATGGCTACACCTTC. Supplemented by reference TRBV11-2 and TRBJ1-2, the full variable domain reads EAGVAQSPRYKIIEKRQSVAFWCNPISGHATLYWYQQILGQGPKLLIQFQNNGVVDDSQLPKDRFSAERLKGVDSTLKIQPAKLEDSAVYLCASSLAAGDGYTFGSGTRLTVV.

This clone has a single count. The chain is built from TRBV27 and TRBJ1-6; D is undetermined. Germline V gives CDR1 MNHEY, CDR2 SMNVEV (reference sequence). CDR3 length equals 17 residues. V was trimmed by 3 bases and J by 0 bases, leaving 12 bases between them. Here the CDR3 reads CASSLIGESSYNSPLHF. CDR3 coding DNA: TGTGCCAGCAGTTTGATCGGGGAGAGCTCCTATAATTCACCCCTCCACTTT.

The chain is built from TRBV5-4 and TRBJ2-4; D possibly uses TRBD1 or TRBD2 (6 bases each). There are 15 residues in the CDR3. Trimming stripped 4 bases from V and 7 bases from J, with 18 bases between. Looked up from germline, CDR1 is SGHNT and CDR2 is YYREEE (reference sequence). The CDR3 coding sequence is TGTGCCAGCAGCACACAAAAGACAGGAGGGAACATTCAGTACTTC. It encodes CASSTQKTGGNIQYF.

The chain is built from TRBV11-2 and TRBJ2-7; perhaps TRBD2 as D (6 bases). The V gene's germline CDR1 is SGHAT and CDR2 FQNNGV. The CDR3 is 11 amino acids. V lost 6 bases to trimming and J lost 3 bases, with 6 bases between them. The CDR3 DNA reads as TGTGCCAGCAGGCGGGGCTACGAGCAGTACTTC. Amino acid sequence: CASRRGYEQYF.

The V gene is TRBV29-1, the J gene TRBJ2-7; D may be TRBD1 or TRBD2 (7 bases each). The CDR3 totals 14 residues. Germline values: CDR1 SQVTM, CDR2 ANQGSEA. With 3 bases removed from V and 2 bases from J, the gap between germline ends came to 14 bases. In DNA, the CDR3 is TGCAGCGTTGAGGGGGAGGGGGCGGCCTACGAGCAGTACTTC. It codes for CSVEGEGAAYEQYF.